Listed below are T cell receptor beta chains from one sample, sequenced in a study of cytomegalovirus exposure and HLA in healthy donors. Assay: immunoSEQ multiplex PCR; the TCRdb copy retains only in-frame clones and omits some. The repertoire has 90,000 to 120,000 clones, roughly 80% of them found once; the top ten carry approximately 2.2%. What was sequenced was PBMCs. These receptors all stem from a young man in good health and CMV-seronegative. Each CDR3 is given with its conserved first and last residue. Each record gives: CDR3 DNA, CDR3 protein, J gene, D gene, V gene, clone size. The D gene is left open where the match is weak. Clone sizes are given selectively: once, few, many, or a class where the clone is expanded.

CDR3nt: TGTGCCAGCAGCGTAGGGGGACTAGCGAGCGGGGAGCTGTTTTTT
CDR3aa: CASSVGGLASGELFF
j_gene: TRBJ2-2
d_gene: TRBD2
v_gene: TRBV9
abundance: .

CDR3nt: TGTGCCAGCAAAGGACTAGCGGGGTCTGAGACCCAGTACTTC
CDR3aa: CASKGLAGSETQYF
j_gene: TRBJ2-5
d_gene: TRBD2
v_gene: TRBV6-5
abundance: .

CDR3nt: TGTGCCAGCAGCGCCCCGGGACACTCCTACGAGCAGTACTTC
CDR3aa: CASSAPGHSYEQYF
j_gene: TRBJ2-7
d_gene: .
v_gene: TRBV11-2
abundance: .

CDR3nt: TGTGCCATCCGAGCCCTGAACACTGAAGCTTTCTTT
CDR3aa: CAIRALNTEAFF
j_gene: TRBJ1-1
d_gene: .
v_gene: TRBV5-4
abundance: few

CDR3nt: TGTGCCAGCAGCCCGCGCCAGGGTTACGGCGAGCAGTACTTC
CDR3aa: CASSPRQGYGEQYF
j_gene: TRBJ2-7
d_gene: .
v_gene: TRBV5-4
abundance: .

CDR3nt: TGTGCCAGCAGCCAACTAGCGGGAGGGTACGAGCAGTACTTC
CDR3aa: CASSQLAGGYEQYF
j_gene: TRBJ2-7
d_gene: TRBD2
v_gene: TRBV11-2
abundance: .

CDR3nt: TGTGCCAGCAGCCAAGATCCAGGACAGCCACTCTACACCTTC
CDR3aa: CASSQDPGQPLYTF
j_gene: TRBJ1-2
d_gene: .
v_gene: TRBV4-2
abundance: once

CDR3nt: TGTGCCAGCAGTTTACTGGGGACAGCGCAGTATTTT
CDR3aa: CASSLLGTAQYF
j_gene: TRBJ2-3
d_gene: TRBD1
v_gene: TRBV27
abundance: .

CDR3nt: TGTGCCAGCAGCCCACCAGCCGGGACAGGCGTTGGCTACACCTTC
CDR3aa: CASSPPAGTGVGYTF
j_gene: TRBJ1-2
d_gene: TRBD1
v_gene: TRBV7-9
abundance: .

CDR3nt: TGTGCCATCAGTCGACAGGGGGTGAACACTGAAGCTTTCTTT
CDR3aa: CAISRQGVNTEAFF
j_gene: TRBJ1-1
d_gene: TRBD1
v_gene: TRBV10-3
abundance: .

CDR3nt: TGTGCCAGCAGCCAGAGGAGCACAGATACGCAGTATTTT
CDR3aa: CASSQRSTDTQYF
j_gene: TRBJ2-3
d_gene: .
v_gene: TRBV14
abundance: .

CDR3nt: TGTGCCTGTCCCGGGACAGGGTACTACAATGAGCAGTTCTTC
CDR3aa: CACPGTGYYNEQFF
j_gene: TRBJ2-1
d_gene: TRBD1
v_gene: TRBV30
abundance: .

CDR3nt: TGCGCCAGCAGCTTGGTGGGCGGGAGCACCGGGGAGCTGTTTTTT
CDR3aa: CASSLVGGSTGELFF
j_gene: TRBJ2-2
d_gene: TRBD2
v_gene: TRBV5-1
abundance: .

CDR3nt: TGTGCCCCCGCACTGACAGTCAATGAGCAGTTCTTC
CDR3aa: CAPALTVNEQFF
j_gene: TRBJ2-1
d_gene: .
v_gene: TRBV6-5
abundance: .

CDR3nt: TGTGCCATCAGTGAGGGCGCGGGGGACTATGGCTACACCTTC
CDR3aa: CAISEGAGDYGYTF
j_gene: TRBJ1-2
d_gene: .
v_gene: TRBV10-3
abundance: .

CDR3nt: TGTGCCAGCAGCCAAGATTTGGGAGGCCCCTACAATGAGCAGTTCTTC
CDR3aa: CASSQDLGGPYNEQFF
j_gene: TRBJ2-1
d_gene: .
v_gene: TRBV4-2
abundance: .

CDR3nt: TGTGCCAGCAGCGTAGACAGGGGTAATTCACCCCTCCACTTT
CDR3aa: CASSVDRGNSPLHF
j_gene: TRBJ1-6
d_gene: TRBD1
v_gene: TRBV5-4
abundance: .

CDR3nt: TGTGCCAGCGTGCCGCGCGGGACGGCCTATGGCTACACCTTC
CDR3aa: CASVPRGTAYGYTF
j_gene: TRBJ1-2
d_gene: .
v_gene: TRBV28
abundance: .

CDR3nt: TGTGCCTGGAGTGTATGGGGCAGGGGCTCAACTAATGAAAAACTGTTTTTT
CDR3aa: CAWSVWGRGSTNEKLFF
j_gene: TRBJ1-4
d_gene: .
v_gene: TRBV30
abundance: .

CDR3nt: TGTGCCAGCAGCGTCGCAGGTCCCTACGAGCAGTACTTC
CDR3aa: CASSVAGPYEQYF
j_gene: TRBJ2-7
d_gene: .
v_gene: TRBV5-5
abundance: .

CDR3nt: TGTGCCACCAGCAGAGGTACGCAGGCCAATCAGCCCCAGCATTTT
CDR3aa: CATSRGTQANQPQHF
j_gene: TRBJ1-5
d_gene: .
v_gene: TRBV15
abundance: .

CDR3nt: TGCGCCAGCTCGGGTGGAAATAATTCACCCCTCCACTTT
CDR3aa: CASSGGNNSPLHF
j_gene: TRBJ1-6
d_gene: .
v_gene: TRBV5-1
abundance: .

CDR3nt: TGTGCCAGCAGCATTAATAGCAATCAGCCCCAGCATTTT
CDR3aa: CASSINSNQPQHF
j_gene: TRBJ1-5
d_gene: .
v_gene: TRBV7-9
abundance: once

CDR3nt: TGTGCCAGCTCACGAGTCAATAGCAATCAGCCCCAGCATTTT
CDR3aa: CASSRVNSNQPQHF
j_gene: TRBJ1-5
d_gene: .
v_gene: TRBV18
abundance: .

CDR3nt: TGCGCCAGCAGCCAAAATCCACGGGCCAGAGGGTGGATGAACACTGAAGCTTTCTTT
CDR3aa: CASSQNPRARGWMNTEAFF
j_gene: TRBJ1-1
d_gene: .
v_gene: TRBV4-1
abundance: few

CDR3nt: TGTGCCAGCAGGTCAAATGAAAAACTGTTTTTT
CDR3aa: CASRSNEKLFF
j_gene: TRBJ1-4
d_gene: .
v_gene: TRBV28
abundance: .

CDR3nt: TGCAGCGCCCGGACAGGGAATGGCTACACCTTC
CDR3aa: CSARTGNGYTF
j_gene: TRBJ1-2
d_gene: TRBD1
v_gene: TRBV29-1
abundance: .

CDR3nt: TGTGCCAGCAGTGAGCTAGAGCTGGGGAGAGTAGGAACTGAAGCTTTCTTT
CDR3aa: CASSELELGRVGTEAFF
j_gene: TRBJ1-1
d_gene: .
v_gene: TRBV2
abundance: .

CDR3nt: TGTGCCTCGCATTTAGCCCGGGAGCTGTTTTTT
CDR3aa: CASHLARELFF
j_gene: TRBJ2-2
d_gene: .
v_gene: TRBV30
abundance: .

CDR3nt: TGTGCCAGCAGCGTAGTTAGAGTATCTGAAGCTTTCTTT
CDR3aa: CASSVVRVSEAFF
j_gene: TRBJ1-1
d_gene: .
v_gene: TRBV9
abundance: .

CDR3nt: TGTGCCACCCCGGGAGTCGAAGGCTACACCTTC
CDR3aa: CATPGVEGYTF
j_gene: TRBJ1-2
d_gene: .
v_gene: TRBV7-9
abundance: few

CDR3nt: TGTGCCAGCAGCTTTATGGACAGAAACACAGATACGCAGTATTTT
CDR3aa: CASSFMDRNTDTQYF
j_gene: TRBJ2-3
d_gene: .
v_gene: TRBV5-4
abundance: .